These 7 T cell receptor beta chains were sequenced from one sample in a study of T cells after yellow fever vaccination. Using its own MiXCR run on the 5' RACE reads, TCRdb lists one record per CDR3 protein. The sample records about 240,000 distinct CDR3 sequences, about 7% being singletons. The sequencing here drew on CD4+ T cells sorted from PBMCs, taken 15 days after the yellow fever booster vaccination. The receptors derive from a man aged 25 to 40 who received the YFV17D yellow fever vaccine.

V is TRBV5-1 and J is TRBJ2-1; D remains unclear. Germline-derived CDR1 and CDR2 are SGHRS and YFSETQ. V lost 0 bases and J 9 bases, leaving 16 bases between the germline ends. The CDR3 is 15 residues long. This CDR3 reads CASSLGTEFMGEQFF. The CDR3 DNA reads TGCGCCAGCAGCTTGGGGACCGAGTTCATGGGTGAGCAGTTCTTC.

This clonotype was seen at least ten times. The V call is TRBV20-1, the J call TRBJ2-5; TRBD2 agrees at 12 bases. Unmatched junction bases numbered 6, after V lost 6 bases and J lost 4 bases. Looked up from germline, CDR1 is DFQATT and CDR2 is SNEGSKA (reference sequence). The CDR3 covers 14 residues. CDR3 DNA: TGCAGTGCCCAAAAGACTAGCGGGAGAGAGACCCAGTACTTC. It yields the protein CSAQKTSGRETQYF.

The chain joins TRBV20-1 to TRBJ2-1; TRBD2 matches 9 bases. CDR1 and CDR2 from the germline V gene are DFQATT and SNEGSKA (reference sequence). V shed 3 bases, J shed 7 bases, and the junction held 7 bases outside the gene matches. The length of the CDR3 is 14 residues. The CDR3 reads CSARISGSGNEQFF. Here the CDR3 DNA reads TGCAGTGCTAGGATTAGCGGGAGCGGGAATGAGCAGTTCTTC.

The gene calls are TRBV12-3 or TRBV12-4 and TRBJ2-7, with a weak D call TRBD1 (6 bases). V was pared by 1 base and J by 3 bases, with 7 bases between. CDR3 length: 13 residues. The CDR3, as DNA: TGTGCCAGCAGTTTAGGGGACATCTACGAGCAGTACTTC. This encodes CASSLGDIYEQYF.

This clonotype was counted at least ten times. CDR3 coding DNA: TGTGCCAGCAGCCCCCAGGGGGCCAAGACCCAGTACTTC. This translates into CASSPQGAKTQYF. The chain links TRBV6-1 to TRBJ2-5, with TRBD1 identical over 8 bases. The junction had 6 bases not matched to a gene; V was cut back by 6 bases and J by 6 bases. Looked up from germline, CDR1 is MNHNS and CDR2 is SASEGT. The CDR3 is made up of 13 amino acids.

There are a few counts of this clonotype. V usage is TRBV7-2 and J usage is TRBJ2-3, with TRBD2 matching over 7 bases. Trimming removed 5 bases from V and 13 bases from J; junction bases left unmatched: 12. This CDR3 region has 13 residues. Germline V gene lookup returns CDR1 SGHTA and CDR2 FQGNSA. The CDR3: CASSTSAEGLEYF. The CDR3 nucleotides are TGTGCCAGCAGCACTAGCGCGGAGGGCCTAGAGTATTTT.

The chain is built from TRBV29-1 and TRBJ1-2; D may be TRBD1 (6 bases). V was pared by 6 bases and J by 5 bases, with 16 bases between. Germline values: CDR1 SQVTM, CDR2 ANQGSEA. This CDR3 spans 13 amino acids. In DNA form, the CDR3 reads TGCAGCGTGGCGGGGGGGCCCTTATATGGCTACACCTTC. Residues: CSVAGGPLYGYTF.